This T cell receptor beta chain stems from a study of blood T cell repertoires in COVID-19. CDR3 length equals 18 residues. Germline loops: CDR1 LNHDA, CDR2 SQIVND (reference sequence). V lost 6 bases to trimming and J lost 2 bases; unmatched junction nucleotides: 12. Original data processing: Reference gene primer amplification in the assay estimated nucleated cell counts. The assay was immunoSEQ multiplex PCR, and TCRdb's table has in-frame clones only and misses some. The DNA was the basis for D and trimming; V, J and clone size are from that table. The repertoire holds 240,000 or so clones, with around 90% as singletons.

This chain connects TRBV19 to TRBJ2-2, with TRBD1 matching over 10 bases. The sample was peripheral blood. This receptor was taken from a woman in her sixties or seventies with active or convalescent COVID-19. CDR3 coding DNA: TGTGCCAGTAGGAACCTTAGACAGGGGGCTAGAAACACCGGGGAGCTGTTTTTT. Its translation is CASRNLRQGARNTGELFF.